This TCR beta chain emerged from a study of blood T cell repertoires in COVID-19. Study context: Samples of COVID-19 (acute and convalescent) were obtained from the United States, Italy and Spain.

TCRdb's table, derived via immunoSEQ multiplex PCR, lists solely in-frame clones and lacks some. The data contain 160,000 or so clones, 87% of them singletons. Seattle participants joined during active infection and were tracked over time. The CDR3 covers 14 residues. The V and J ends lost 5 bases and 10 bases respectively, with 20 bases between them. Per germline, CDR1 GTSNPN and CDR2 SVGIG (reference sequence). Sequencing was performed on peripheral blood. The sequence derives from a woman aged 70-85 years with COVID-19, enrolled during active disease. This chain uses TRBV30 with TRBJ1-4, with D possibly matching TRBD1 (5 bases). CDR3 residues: CAWEAGDLGGKLFF. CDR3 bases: TGTGCCTGGGAGGCTGGGGACTTGGGGGGAAAACTGTTTTTT.